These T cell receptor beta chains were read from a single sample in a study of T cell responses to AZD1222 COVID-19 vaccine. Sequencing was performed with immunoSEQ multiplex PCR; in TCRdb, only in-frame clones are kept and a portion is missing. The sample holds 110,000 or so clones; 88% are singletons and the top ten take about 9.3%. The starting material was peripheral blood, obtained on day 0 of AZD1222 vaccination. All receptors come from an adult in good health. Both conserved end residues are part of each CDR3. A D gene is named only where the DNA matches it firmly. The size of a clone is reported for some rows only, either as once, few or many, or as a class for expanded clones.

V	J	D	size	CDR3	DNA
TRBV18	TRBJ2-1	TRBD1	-	CASSATTGNNEQFF	TGTGCCAGCTCAGCCACGACAGGGAACAATGAGCAGTTCTTC
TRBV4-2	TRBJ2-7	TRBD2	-	CASSQDASGTSYEQYF	TGTGCCAGCAGCCAAGACGCTAGCGGGACCTCCTACGAGCAGTACTTC
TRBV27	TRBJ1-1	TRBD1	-	CASSLEGRGRGLGEAFF	TGTGCCAGCAGTTTAGAAGGGAGGGGTAGGGGGCTCGGTGAAGCTTTCTTT
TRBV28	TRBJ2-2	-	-	CASTRGRGYGELFF	TGTGCCAGTACCAGAGGCAGGGGTTACGGGGAGCTGTTTTTT
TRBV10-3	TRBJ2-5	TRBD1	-	CAISESQGEETQYF	TGTGCCATCAGTGAGTCACAGGGGGAAGAGACCCAGTACTTC
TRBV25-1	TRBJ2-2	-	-	CASSEWAGRTGELFF	TGTGCCAGCAGTGAATGGGCAGGGAGGACCGGGGAGCTGTTTTTT
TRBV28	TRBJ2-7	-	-	CASREGGPRQYF	TGTGCCAGCAGAGAGGGGGGACCACGGCAGTACTTC
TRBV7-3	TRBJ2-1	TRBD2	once	CASSQGLAYNEQFF	TGTGCCAGCAGCCAGGGACTAGCATACAATGAGCAGTTCTTC
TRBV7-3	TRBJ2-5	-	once	CASSSLEGETQYF	TGTGCCAGCAGCTCCCTAGAGGGAGAGACCCAGTACTTC
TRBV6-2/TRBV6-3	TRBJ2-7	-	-	CASSPRGHPGSYEQYF	TGTGCCAGCAGTCCAAGGGGACACCCTGGATCCTACGAGCAGTACTTC
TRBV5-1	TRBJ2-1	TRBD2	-	CARPLAGDEQFF	TGCGCCAGACCCTTAGCGGGAGATGAGCAGTTCTTC
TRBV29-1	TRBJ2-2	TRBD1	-	CSARQGSTGELFF	TGCAGCGCGCGACAGGGGAGCACCGGGGAGCTGTTTTTT
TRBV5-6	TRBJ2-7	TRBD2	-	CASSRLAGGTYEQYF	TGTGCCAGCAGCCGGCTCGCGGGGGGAACCTACGAGCAGTACTTC
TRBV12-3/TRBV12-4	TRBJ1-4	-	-	CACGGSNEKLFF	TGTGCCTGCGGAGGGTCTAATGAAAAACTGTTTTTT
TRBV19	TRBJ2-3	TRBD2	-	CASSPRTSGSTDTQYF	TGTGCCAGTAGTCCCCGGACTAGCGGGAGCACAGATACGCAGTATTTT
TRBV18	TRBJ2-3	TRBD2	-	CASSRTSGRGDTQYF	TGTGCCAGCTCGCGGACTAGCGGGAGGGGAGATACGCAGTATTTT
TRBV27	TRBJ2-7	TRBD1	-	CASSFEQGTAYEQYF	TGTGCCAGCAGTTTCGAACAGGGGACAGCCTACGAGCAGTACTTC
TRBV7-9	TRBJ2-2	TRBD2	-	CASSLVGTSANTGELFF	TGTGCCAGCAGCTTAGTGGGGACTAGCGCGAACACCGGGGAGCTGTTTTTT
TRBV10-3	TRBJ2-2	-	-	CATKSGGSNTGELFF	TGTGCCACCAAAAGTGGGGGGTCGAACACCGGGGAGCTGTTTTTT
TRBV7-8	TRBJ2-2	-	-	CASSLQGTGELFF	TGTGCCAGCAGCTTGCAGGGCACCGGGGAGCTGTTTTTT
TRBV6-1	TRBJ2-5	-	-	CASSEAGGTQYF	TGTGCCAGCAGTGAAGCCGGCGGGACCCAGTACTTC
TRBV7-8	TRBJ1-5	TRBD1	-	CASSLTQGAGNQPQHF	TGTGCCAGCAGCTTAACACAGGGGGCAGGCAATCAGCCCCAGCATTTT
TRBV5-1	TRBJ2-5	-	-	CASSLGGYQETQYF	TGCGCCAGCAGCTTGGGGGGGTACCAAGAGACCCAGTACTTC
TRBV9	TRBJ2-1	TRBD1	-	CASSTQGTGGLNEQFF	TGTGCCAGCAGCACCCAGGGGACAGGGGGCCTTAATGAGCAGTTCTTC
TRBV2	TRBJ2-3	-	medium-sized	CASSVEAGLTDTQYF	TGTGCCAGCAGTGTCGAGGCAGGGCTCACAGATACGCAGTATTTT
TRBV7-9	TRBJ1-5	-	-	CASSPGANNQPQHF	TGTGCCAGCAGCCCGGGGGCCAACAATCAGCCCCAGCATTTT
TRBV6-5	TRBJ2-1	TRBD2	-	CASSRTGLADNEQFF	TGTGCCAGCAGCCGGACAGGACTAGCGGACAATGAGCAGTTCTTC
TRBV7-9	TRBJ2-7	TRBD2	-	CASSLRREGHEQYF	TGTGCCAGCAGCTTACGGCGGGAGGGGCACGAGCAGTACTTC
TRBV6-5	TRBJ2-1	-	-	CASSYSDPRVNNEQFF	TGTGCCAGCAGTTACTCGGACCCGAGGGTTAACAATGAGCAGTTCTTC
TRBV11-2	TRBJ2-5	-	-	CASSSSKEETQYF	TGTGCCAGCAGCTCTTCGAAGGAAGAGACCCAGTACTTC
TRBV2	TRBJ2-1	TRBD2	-	CASSARGDREGEQFF	TGTGCCAGCAGCGCCCGGGGCGACCGGGAGGGTGAGCAGTTCTTC
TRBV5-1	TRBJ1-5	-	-	CASSLETPDQPQHF	TGCGCCAGCAGCTTGGAGACACCCGATCAGCCCCAGCATTTT
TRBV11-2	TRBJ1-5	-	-	CASSLGVGDQPQHF	TGTGCCAGCAGCTTAGGGGTAGGAGATCAGCCCCAGCATTTT
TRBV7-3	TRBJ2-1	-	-	CASSLTRSDNEQFF	TGTGCCAGCAGCTTAACCCGGTCGGACAATGAGCAGTTCTTC
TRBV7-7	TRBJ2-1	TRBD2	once	CASSPRVAGYNEQFF	TGTGCCAGCAGCCCCCGGGTAGCGGGATACAATGAGCAGTTCTTC
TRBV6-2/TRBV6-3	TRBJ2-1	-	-	CASIYGQGGNEQFF	TGTGCCAGCATTTATGGGCAGGGCGGGAATGAGCAGTTCTTC
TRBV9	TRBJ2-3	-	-	CASSSRGGRSSTDTQYF	TGTGCCAGCAGCTCTAGGGGGGGACGGTCTAGCACAGATACGCAGTATTTT
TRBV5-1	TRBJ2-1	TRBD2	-	CASSLFGGSGTYNEQFF	TGCGCCAGCAGCTTGTTTGGCGGGAGTGGCACCTACAATGAGCAGTTCTTC